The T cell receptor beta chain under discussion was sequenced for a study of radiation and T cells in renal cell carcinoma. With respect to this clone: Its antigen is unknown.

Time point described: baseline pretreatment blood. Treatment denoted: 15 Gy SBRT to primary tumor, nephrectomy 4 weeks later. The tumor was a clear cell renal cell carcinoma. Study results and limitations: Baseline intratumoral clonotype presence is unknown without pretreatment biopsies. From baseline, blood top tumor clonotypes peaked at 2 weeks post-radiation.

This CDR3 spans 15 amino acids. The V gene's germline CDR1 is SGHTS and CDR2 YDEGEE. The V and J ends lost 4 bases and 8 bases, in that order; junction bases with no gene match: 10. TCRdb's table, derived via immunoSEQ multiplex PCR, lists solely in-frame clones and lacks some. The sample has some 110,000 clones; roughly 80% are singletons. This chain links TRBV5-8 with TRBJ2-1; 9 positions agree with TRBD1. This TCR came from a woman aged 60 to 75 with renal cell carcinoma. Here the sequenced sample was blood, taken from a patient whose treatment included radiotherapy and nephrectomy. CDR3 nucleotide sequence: TGTGCCAGCAGCCGTCAGACAGGGGGTCTTCATGAGCAGTTCTTC. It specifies CASSRQTGGLHEQFF.